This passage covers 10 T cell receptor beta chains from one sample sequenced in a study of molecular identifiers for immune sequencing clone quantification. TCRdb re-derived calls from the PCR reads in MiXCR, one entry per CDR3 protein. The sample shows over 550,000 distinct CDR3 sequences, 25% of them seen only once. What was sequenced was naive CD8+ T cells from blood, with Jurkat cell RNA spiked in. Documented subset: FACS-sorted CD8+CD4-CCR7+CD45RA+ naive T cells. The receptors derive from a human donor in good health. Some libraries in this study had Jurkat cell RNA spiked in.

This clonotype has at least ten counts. CDR3 DNA: TGTGCCAGCAGTTATGACGGAAACTACGAGCAGTACTTC. Its protein is CASSYDGNYEQYF. V and J are TRBV6-5 and TRBJ2-7; D call uncertain. Between the trimmed V and J ends, which lost 3 bases and 3 bases, there was a span of 9 bases. CDR1 and CDR2 (germline): MNHEY, SVGAGI. The CDR3 totals 13 residues.

As DNA, the CDR3 is TGTGCCACCAGCAGAGATTTCTGGGGCAGCCTCGGGGACAATGAGCAGTTCTTC. It specifies CATSRDFWGSLGDNEQFF. The chain combines TRBV15 with TRBJ2-1; D tentatively fits TRBD1 or TRBD2 (5 bases each). CDR3 size: 18 residues. The V end was cut by 0 bases, the J end by 5 bases, with 20 bases between. The V gene's germline CDR1 is LNHNV and CDR2 YYDKDF (reference sequence).

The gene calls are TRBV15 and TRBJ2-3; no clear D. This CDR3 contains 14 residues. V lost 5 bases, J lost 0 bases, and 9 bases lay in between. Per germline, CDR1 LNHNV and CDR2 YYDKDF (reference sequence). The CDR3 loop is CATSWDYSTDTQYF. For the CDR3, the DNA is TGTGCCACCAGCTGGGATTATAGCACAGATACGCAGTATTTT.

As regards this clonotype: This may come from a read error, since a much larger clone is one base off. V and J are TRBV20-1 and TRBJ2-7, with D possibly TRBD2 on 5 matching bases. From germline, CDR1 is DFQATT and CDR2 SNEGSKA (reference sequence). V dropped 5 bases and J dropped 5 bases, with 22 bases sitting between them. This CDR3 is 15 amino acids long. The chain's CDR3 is CSAPKTSQGFNEQYF. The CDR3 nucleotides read TGCAGTGCTCCGAAAACTAGTCAAGGATTCAACGAGCAGTACTTC.

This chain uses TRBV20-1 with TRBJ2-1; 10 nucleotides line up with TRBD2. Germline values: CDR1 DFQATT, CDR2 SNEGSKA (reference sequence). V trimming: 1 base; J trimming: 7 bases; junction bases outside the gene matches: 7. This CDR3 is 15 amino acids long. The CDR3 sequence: CSARVKREGLNEQFF. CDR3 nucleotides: TGCAGTGCTAGAGTAAAGCGGGAGGGCCTGAATGAGCAGTTCTTC.

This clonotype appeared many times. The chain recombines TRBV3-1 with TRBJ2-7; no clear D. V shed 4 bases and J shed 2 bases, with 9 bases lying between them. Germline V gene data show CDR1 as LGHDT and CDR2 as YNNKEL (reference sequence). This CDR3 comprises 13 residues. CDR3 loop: CASSPRMTYEQYF. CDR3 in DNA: TGTGCCAGCAGCCCCCGGATGACCTACGAGCAGTACTTC.

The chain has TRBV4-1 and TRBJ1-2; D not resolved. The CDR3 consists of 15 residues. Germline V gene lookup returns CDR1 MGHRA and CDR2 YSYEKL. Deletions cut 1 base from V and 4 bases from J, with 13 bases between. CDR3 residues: CASSQVGSQLYGYTF. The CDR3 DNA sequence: TGCGCCAGCAGCCAAGTCGGATCGCAGCTCTATGGCTACACCTTC.

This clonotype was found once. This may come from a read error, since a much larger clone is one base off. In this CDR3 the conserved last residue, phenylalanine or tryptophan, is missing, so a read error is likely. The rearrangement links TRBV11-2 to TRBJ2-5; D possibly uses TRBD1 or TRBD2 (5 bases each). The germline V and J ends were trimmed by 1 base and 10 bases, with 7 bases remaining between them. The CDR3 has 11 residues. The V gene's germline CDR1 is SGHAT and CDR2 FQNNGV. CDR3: CASSLGDLQYL. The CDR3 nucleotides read TGTGCCAGCAGCTTAGGGGACCTCCAGTACCTC.

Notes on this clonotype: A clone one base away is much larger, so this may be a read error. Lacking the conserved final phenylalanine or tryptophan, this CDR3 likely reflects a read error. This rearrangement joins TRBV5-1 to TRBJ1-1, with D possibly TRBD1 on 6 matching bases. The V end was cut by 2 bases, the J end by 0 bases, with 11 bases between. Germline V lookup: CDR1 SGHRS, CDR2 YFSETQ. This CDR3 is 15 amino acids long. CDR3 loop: CASSLKQGMNTEAFL. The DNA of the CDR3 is TGCGCCAGCAGCTTAAAACAGGGTATGAACACTGAAGCTTTCCTT.

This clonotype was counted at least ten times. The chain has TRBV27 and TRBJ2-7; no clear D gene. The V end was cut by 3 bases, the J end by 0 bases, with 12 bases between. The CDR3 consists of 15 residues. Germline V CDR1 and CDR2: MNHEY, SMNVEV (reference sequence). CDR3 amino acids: CASSFNFPPSYEQYF. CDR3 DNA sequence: TGTGCCAGCAGTTTCAACTTCCCACCCTCCTACGAGCAGTACTTC.